One and the same sample provided the 6 T cell receptor beta chains below, sequenced in a study of OX40 agonist ivuxolimab in advanced cancers. TCRdb's table, derived via immunoSEQ multiplex PCR, lists solely in-frame clones and lacks some. Among 40,000 to 45,000 clones, 80% to 90% were seen once, and the ten largest hold over 2.5%. The sequencing used CD4+ or CD8+ T cells sorted from blood, collected in a trial of the OX40 agonist ivuxolimab. Every receptor here comes from an adult with an advanced solid tumor such as melanoma, head and neck, liver or kidney cancer.

The chain joins TRBV5-6 to TRBJ2-7, with D uncertain. CDR3 length equals 12 residues. The germline gives CDR1 SGHDT, CDR2 YYEEEE. V lost 2 bases to trimming and J lost 4 bases, with 7 bases between them. The CDR3 sequence: CASSFGEYEQYV. In DNA, the CDR3 is TGTGCCAGCAGCTTTGGGGAATACGAGCAGTACGTC.

This clone occurred once. The V and J genes are TRBV27 and TRBJ1-2; D may be TRBD1 (5 bases). There are 14 residues in the CDR3. Germline values: CDR1 MNHEY, CDR2 SMNVEV (reference sequence). V gave up 5 bases and J gave up 0 bases, with 10 bases separating them. CDR3 in amino acids: CASSGTETNYGYTF. CDR3 in DNA: TGTGCCAGCAGTGGGACGGAGACTAACTATGGCTACACCTTC.

The V gene is TRBV10-3, the J gene TRBJ2-3; D remains unclear. The V end was cut by 7 bases, the J end by 2 bases, with 10 bases between. The length of the CDR3 is 13 residues. Germline V gene data show CDR1 as ENHRY and CDR2 as SYGVKD. CDR3 residues: CAINKQPTDTQYF. For the CDR3, the DNA is TGTGCCATCAATAAACAGCCCACAGATACGCAGTATTTT.

The V gene is TRBV9, the J gene TRBJ1-3; 8 bases match TRBD1. Germline V CDR1 and CDR2: SGDLS, YYNGEE. With 0 bases clipped from V and 7 bases from J, the junction kept 6 bases outside the gene matches. The CDR3 runs to 15 residues. The CDR3 bases are TGTGCCAGCAGCGTAGCTTCAGGGGGCTGGAACACCATATATTTT. Its translation is CASSVASGGWNTIYF.

This rearrangement joins TRBV2 to TRBJ2-1; D is unresolved. The CDR3 is made up of 11 amino acids. V was pared by 4 bases and J by 4 bases, with 2 bases between. Per germline, CDR1 SNHLY and CDR2 FYNNEI. The CDR3 sequence is CASSAYNEQFF. The CDR3 DNA reads TGTGCCAGCAGTGCATACAATGAGCAGTTCTTC.

CDR3 sequence: CASTRWGTEAFF. As DNA, the CDR3 is TGTGCCAGCACTCGTTGGGGGACAGAAGCTTTCTTT. V and J are TRBV6-6 and TRBJ1-1, with D tentatively TRBD1 (6 bases). CDR1 MNHNY and CDR2 SVGAGI come from the germline V gene (reference sequence). V was clipped by 7 bases and J by 8 bases, with 14 bases between them. The CDR3 is 12 residues long.